A selection of T cell receptor beta chains follows, all from one sample in a study of T cell repertoires in cytomegalovirus infection. TCRdb used MiXCR to reprocess the reads, holding one entry per CDR3 protein. This sample has about 190,000 distinct CDR3 sequences, with 7.5% to 10% found just once. The sample consisted of PBMCs. These receptors all stem from a human donor in good health (CMV status not recorded). Some clones in this sample may be carry-over from other donors' samples. CDR3s include the opening cysteine and the closing phenylalanine or tryptophan. Each record gives: V gene, clone size, CDR3 length, CDR3 protein. Not all rows give a size; the values are once, few, many and, for expanded clones, a class.

>TRBV19|-|14
CASSIRAVYTEAFF
>TRBV7-6|many|16
CASSLQTSGNSYEQYF
>TRBV7-6|many|18
CASSLVVLGLAGAGEQFF
>TRBV7-3|many|12
CASSSLAGDLFF
>TRBV20-1|many|15
CSARFGVRRTDTQYF
>TRBV29-1|-|15
CSALVKTGVTYEQYF
>TRBV7-2|few|16
CASSLVFGLADSPLHF
>TRBV7-2|many|15
CASSLSGRGGNEQFF
>TRBV28|-|17
CASSLLRTGTARMEAFF
>TRBV7-2|many|12
CASSSFGDTQYF
>TRBV10-3|many|14
CAISESEGRETQYF
>TRBV30|many|22
CAWSWTSGRGGATFLAKNIQYF
>TRBV7-6|many|17
CASSSGLAGAKQETQYF
>TRBV19|few|13
CASSPLLGTEAFF